This record covers a single T cell receptor beta chain. As yet, its antigen is unknown. The data were obtained in a study of T-cell reconstitution after alpha-beta-depleted transplantation in children. Notes on the study in general: One year after transplant, T-cell counts and diversity came mostly from newly produced T cells. After transplant, at about two months, alpha-beta T cells were reportedly derived from several hundred expanded graft clones.

Unique molecular identifiers were used to barcode this TCRbeta library. TCRdb independently ran MiXCR on the PCR reads; one entry per CDR3 protein. In the table there are under 50,000 distinct CDR3 sequences, around a tenth of which are singletons. The CDR3 is 15 amino acids. Germline V gene data show CDR1 as SEHNR and CDR2 as FQNEAQ (reference sequence). The V end was cut by 5 bases, the J end by 5 bases, with 17 bases between. The source material was PBMCs, mostly from graft donor cells, sampled 60 days after TCRalphabeta/CD19-depleted stem cell transplant. J is TRBJ2-3 and V is TRBV7-9; D possibly matches TRBD1 or TRBD2 (6 bases each). The source of this sequence is a male patient aged 2 to 10 who had a stem cell transplant for chronic granulomatous disease, so the T cells may come from the graft donor. As DNA, the CDR3 is TGTGCCAGCAGCCCCGTGGGGGGCGATATAGATACGCAGTATTTT. Translated, it gives CASSPVGGDIDTQYF.